This entry lists 21 T cell receptor beta chains sequenced from one sample in a study of beta chain features in type 1 diabetes. Study conclusions and caveats: Moderately but significantly shorter TCRB CDR3s were found in Type 1 diabetes patients in all four CD4+ subsets.

Since all of the isolated RNA was reverse transcribed, expressed TCRB transcripts were what got sequenced. TCRdb's copy holds only in-frame clones and misses some; the assay was immunoSEQ multiplex PCR. The sample has 50,000 to 55,000 clones; about 60% are singletons. No cognate antigen is known for these TCRs. Sequenced material: stem cell memory CD4+ T cells from blood. These TCRs come from a woman in her twenties or thirties with type 1 diabetes.

This clone was detected only once. This chain links TRBV28 with TRBJ1-1; D is perhaps TRBD1 (6 bases). CDR3 length: 14 amino acids. Trimming left V 8 bases short and J 0 bases short, with 13 bases between. From germline, CDR1 is MDHEN and CDR2 SYDVKM. Here the CDR3 reads CASGHRALNTEAFF. DNA of the CDR3: TGTGCCAGCGGGCACAGGGCCTTGAACACTGAAGCTTTCTTT.

The V call is TRBV11-2, the J call TRBJ2-1, with a possible D match to TRBD2 (6 bases). Trimming took 0 bases from V and 9 from J, leaving 12 bases between them. The germline gives CDR1 SGHAT, CDR2 FQNNGV. The CDR3 runs 14 residues. This chain's CDR3 is CASSLDRVGGEQFF. CDR3 bases: TGTGCCAGCAGCTTAGATAGGGTGGGAGGTGAGCAGTTCTTC.

This chain links TRBV19 with TRBJ1-5; D perhaps matches TRBD1 (5 bases). The CDR3 totals 16 residues. The germline V gene encodes CDR1 LNHDA and CDR2 SQIVND (reference sequence). V was clipped by 5 bases and J by 1 base, with 15 bases between them. CDR3 DNA sequence: TGTGCCAGTAGTGCGGGACCCACGGGAAGCAATCAGCCCCAGCATTTT. Translating gives CASSAGPTGSNQPQHF.

The V call is TRBV29-1, the J call TRBJ2-3; a weak D match, TRBD2 (5 bases). Germline CDR1 SQVTM, CDR2 ANQGSEA. The CDR3 sequence is 13 residues long. V gave up 7 bases and J gave up 0 bases, with 11 bases separating them. CDR3 region: CSGRGGSTDTQYF. CDR3 bases: TGCAGCGGTCGTGGCGGGAGCACAGATACGCAGTATTTT.

This rearrangement joins TRBV5-6 to TRBJ1-2, with 11 bases aligning to TRBD1. The CDR3 length is 15 residues. Germline-derived CDR1 and CDR2 are SGHDT and YYEEEE. The V gene end was trimmed by 3 bases and the J gene end by 2 bases; junction bases not matched to a gene: 3. The CDR3 DNA follows: TGTGCCAGCAGCTCCCGGGACAGGGGGAACTATGGCTACACCTTC. Translating it yields CASSSRDRGNYGYTF.

The J gene is TRBJ1-1, the V gene TRBV5-1; TRBD1 aligns across 7 bases. After removal of 4 bases from V and 6 bases from J, the junction contained 6 bases not matched to a gene. This CDR3 spans 13 amino acids. Germline V lookup: CDR1 SGHRS, CDR2 YFSETQ. The CDR3 sequence is CASSDTGAAEAFF. CDR3 nucleotide sequence: TGCGCCAGCAGCGATACAGGGGCGGCTGAAGCTTTCTTT.

V gene TRBV7-9 combines with J gene TRBJ1-3; TRBD1 agrees at 8 bases. In germline, CDR1 is SEHNR, CDR2 FQNEAQ (reference sequence). The CDR3 loop spans 16 amino acids. V lost 4 bases, J lost 1 base, and 6 bases stayed unmatched. CDR3 sequence: CASSSPRQGSGNTIYF. CDR3 coding DNA: TGTGCCAGCAGCTCTCCGAGACAGGGGTCTGGAAACACCATATATTTT.

The V and J genes are TRBV23-1 and TRBJ1-3; TRBD1 matches 7 bases. TRBV23-1 is treated as an ORF (open reading frame) with a function not yet certain. Germline trimming cut 2 bases from V and 2 bases from J; bases unmatched to any gene: 9. This CDR3 has 17 amino acids. The CDR3 loop is CASSQKTTGQPGNTIYF. CDR3 bases: TGCGCCAGCAGTCAAAAGACGACAGGGCAGCCTGGAAACACCATATATTTT.

The CDR3 protein is CSVGGSGQPQHF. The CDR3 DNA reads as TGCAGCGTTGGAGGGTCGGGGCAGCCCCAGCATTTT. The gene calls are TRBV29-1 and TRBJ1-5; D gene ambiguous. CDR1 SQVTM and CDR2 ANQGSEA come from the germline V gene. The V end lost 4 bases, the J end lost 7 bases, and 11 bases lay between the germline ends. This CDR3 has 12 amino acids. Drawing the rest from reference TRBV29-1 and TRBJ1-5, the complete variable domain is SAVISQKPSRDICQRGTSLTIQCQVDSQVTMMFWYRQQPGQSLTLIATANQGSEATYESGFVIDKFPISRPNLTFSTLTVSNMSPEDSSIYLCSVGGSGQPQHFGDGTRLSIL.

V gene TRBV5-1 combines with J gene TRBJ2-7; TRBD2 aligns across 8 bases. Per the germline V gene, CDR1 is SGHRS and CDR2 is YFSETQ. The CDR3 length is 16 residues. V trimming: 2 bases; J trimming: 4 bases; junction bases outside the gene matches: 11. CDR3 residues: CASSLSQLAGNYEQYF. The CDR3 DNA follows: TGCGCCAGCAGCTTAAGTCAGCTAGCGGGCAATTACGAGCAGTACTTC.

The gene calls are TRBV29-1 and TRBJ2-2, with D unresolved. The ends were cut back, 4 bases at V and 4 bases at J, with 7 bases in the middle. Germline CDR1 reads SQVTM; CDR2 reads ANQGSEA. The CDR3 extends over 12 amino acids. The CDR3 protein is CSVVRFTGELFF. The DNA for the CDR3 is TGCAGCGTTGTGAGGTTCACCGGGGAGCTGTTTTTT.

The chain links TRBV11-3 to TRBJ2-7; TRBD2 is a possible D gene (6 bases). This CDR3 contains 15 residues. The V end lost 2 bases, the J end lost 0 bases, and 11 bases lay between the germline ends. Looked up from germline, CDR1 is SGHNT and CDR2 is YENEEA. CDR3 DNA: TGTGCCAGCAGCTTAAGGACTAACCCCTCCTACGAGCAGTACTTC. Protein product: CASSLRTNPSYEQYF.

The CDR3 loop is CASSLGGQGLSGYNEQFF. CDR3 DNA sequence: TGTGCCAGCAGCTTGGGGGGACAGGGGCTGAGTGGGTACAATGAGCAGTTCTTC. V gene TRBV5-4 combines with J gene TRBJ2-1; 10 bases map to TRBD1. The CDR3 covers 18 residues. The V and J ends lost 0 bases and 4 bases, in that order; junction bases with no gene match: 10. The germline V gene encodes CDR1 SGHNT and CDR2 YYREEE (reference sequence).

The J gene is TRBJ2-7, the V gene TRBV27, with TRBD1 matching over 7 bases. The CDR3 has 18 amino acids. V gave up 8 bases and J gave up 6 bases; unmatched junction bases: 25. Looked up from germline, CDR1 is MNHEY and CDR2 is SMNVEV (reference sequence). The CDR3 bases are TGTGCCAGCGACCCTCACAGGGGCAGCTTTCTGCCTCTCTGCGAGCAGTACTTC. It translates to CASDPHRGSFLPLCEQYF.

The genes are TRBV28 and TRBJ1-2; no definite D call. Germline lookup yields CDR1 MDHEN and CDR2 SYDVKM. The length of the CDR3 is 12 residues. V was shortened by 7 bases and J by 5 bases, with 11 bases between the two germline ends. CDR3 DNA sequence: TGTGCCAGCACCTCTAACCTATATGGCTACACCTTC. This codes for CASTSNLYGYTF.

This sequence joins TRBV19 and TRBJ2-2, with TRBD1 identical over 8 bases. The CDR3 loop spans 18 amino acids. After removal of 7 bases from V and 0 bases from J, the junction contained 13 bases not matched to a gene. CDR1 LNHDA and CDR2 SQIVND come from the germline V gene (reference sequence). CDR3: CASKDRAHTLPNTGELFF. CDR3 sequence (DNA): TGTGCCAGTAAGGACAGGGCTCACACCTTACCGAACACCGGGGAGCTGTTTTTT.

This chain's CDR3 is CASSSRTSGIDEQFF. In DNA form, the CDR3 reads TGTGCCAGCAGCTCCCGGACTAGCGGGATCGATGAGCAGTTCTTC. V and J are TRBV7-3 and TRBJ2-1; the match to TRBD2 covers 12 bases. Germline V gives CDR1 SGHTA, CDR2 FQGTGA. This CDR3 has 15 residues. The V gene end was trimmed by 4 bases and the J gene end by 8 bases; junction bases not matched to a gene: 6.

In its sample, this clone was seen once. V and J are TRBV5-1 and TRBJ2-2, with TRBD2 as a possible D gene (6 bases). The CDR3 has 15 amino acids. Germline CDR1 is SGHRS and CDR2 is YFSETQ. With 0 bases removed from V and 5 bases from J, the gap between germline ends came to 11 bases. This CDR3 reads CASSLGQGGTGELFF. The CDR3 nucleotides are TGCGCCAGCAGCTTGGGTCAGGGAGGTACCGGGGAGCTGTTTTTT.

This clone occurred a few times. The rearrangement links TRBV2 to TRBJ2-1; 10 positions match TRBD2. Trimming took 7 bases from V and 4 from J; bases not matched to a gene: 13. CDR3 length: 17 amino acids. Looked up from germline, CDR1 is SNHLY and CDR2 is FYNNEI. CDR3 sequence: CASKRGIGLAAYNEQFF. CDR3 nucleotide sequence: TGTGCCAGCAAGCGGGGAATCGGACTAGCGGCATACAATGAGCAGTTCTTC. The full variable domain, its missing parts supplied by reference TRBV2 and TRBJ2-1, is EPEVTQTPSHQVTQMGQEVILRCVPISNHLYFYWYRQILGQKVEFLVSFYNNEISEKSEIFDDQFSVERPDGSNFTLKIRSTKLEDSAMYFCASKRGIGLAAYNEQFFGPGTRLTVL.

The V call is TRBV4-1, the J call TRBJ1-4; D not resolved. Germline CDR1 reads MGHRA; CDR2 reads YSYEKL. The CDR3 has 15 residues. The V end lost 4 bases, the J end lost 0 bases, and 9 bases lay between the germline ends. Written as DNA, the CDR3 is TGCGCCAGCAGCCCGGCGGGCGCAACTAATGAAAAACTGTTTTTT. Its translation: CASSPAGATNEKLFF.

This rearrangement joins TRBV9 to TRBJ1-2, with D possibly being TRBD1 (5 bases). The CDR3 sequence is 14 residues long. Germline CDR1 SGDLS, CDR2 YYNGEE. V gave up 1 base and J gave up 7 bases, with 14 bases separating them. CDR3: CASSVKQDATGYTF. The CDR3 DNA reads as TGTGCCAGCAGCGTAAAACAGGATGCAACTGGCTACACCTTC.